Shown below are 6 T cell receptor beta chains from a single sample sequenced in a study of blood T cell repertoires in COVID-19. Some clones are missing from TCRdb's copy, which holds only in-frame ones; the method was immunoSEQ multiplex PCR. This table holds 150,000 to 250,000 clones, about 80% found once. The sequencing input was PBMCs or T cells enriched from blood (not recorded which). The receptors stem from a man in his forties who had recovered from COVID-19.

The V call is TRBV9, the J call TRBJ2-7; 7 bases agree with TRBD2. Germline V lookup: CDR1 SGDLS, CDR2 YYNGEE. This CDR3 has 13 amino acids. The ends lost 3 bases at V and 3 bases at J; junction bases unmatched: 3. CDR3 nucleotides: TGTGCCAGCAGCGGGACGGGGGGCTACGAGCAGTACTTC. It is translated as CASSGTGGYEQYF.

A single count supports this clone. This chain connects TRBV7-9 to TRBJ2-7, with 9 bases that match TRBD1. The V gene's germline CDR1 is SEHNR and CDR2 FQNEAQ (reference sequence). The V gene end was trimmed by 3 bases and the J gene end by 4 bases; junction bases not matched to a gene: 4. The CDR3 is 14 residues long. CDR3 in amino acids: CASSFGTGSYEQYF. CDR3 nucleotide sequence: TGTGCCAGCAGCTTTGGGACAGGGTCTTACGAGCAGTACTTC. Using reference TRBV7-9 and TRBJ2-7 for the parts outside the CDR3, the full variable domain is DTGVSQNPRHKITKRGQNVTFRCDPISEHNRLYWYRQTLGQGPEFLTYFQNEAQLEKSRLLSDRFSAERPKGSFSTLEIQRTEQGDSAMYLCASSFGTGSYEQYFGPGTRLTVT.

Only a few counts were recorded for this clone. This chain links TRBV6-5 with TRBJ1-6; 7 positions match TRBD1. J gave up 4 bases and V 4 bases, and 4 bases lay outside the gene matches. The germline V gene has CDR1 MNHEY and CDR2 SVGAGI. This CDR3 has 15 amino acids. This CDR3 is CASSSGQRYNSPLHF. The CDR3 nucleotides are TGTGCCAGCAGTTCGGGACAGCGTTATAATTCACCCCTCCACTTT.

The chain's CDR3 is CASLNEQFF. CDR3 bases: TGTGCCAGCCTCAATGAGCAGTTCTTC. The rearrangement joins TRBV11-3 to TRBJ2-1; no definite D call. This CDR3 is built from 9 residues. The germline V gene has CDR1 SGHNT and CDR2 YENEEA. V dropped 8 bases and J dropped 6 bases, with 2 bases sitting between them.

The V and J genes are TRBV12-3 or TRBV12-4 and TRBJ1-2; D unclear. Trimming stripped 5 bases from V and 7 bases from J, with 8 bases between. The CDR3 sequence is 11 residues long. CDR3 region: CASSRGPGYTF. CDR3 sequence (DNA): TGTGCCAGCAGTCGGGGTCCTGGCTACACCTTC.

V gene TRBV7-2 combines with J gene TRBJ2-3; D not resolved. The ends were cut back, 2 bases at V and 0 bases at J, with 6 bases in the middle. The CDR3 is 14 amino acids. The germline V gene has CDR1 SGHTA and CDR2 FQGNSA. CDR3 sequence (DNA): TGTGCCAGCAGCTTACAGCGAAGCACAGATACGCAGTATTTT. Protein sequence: CASSLQRSTDTQYF.